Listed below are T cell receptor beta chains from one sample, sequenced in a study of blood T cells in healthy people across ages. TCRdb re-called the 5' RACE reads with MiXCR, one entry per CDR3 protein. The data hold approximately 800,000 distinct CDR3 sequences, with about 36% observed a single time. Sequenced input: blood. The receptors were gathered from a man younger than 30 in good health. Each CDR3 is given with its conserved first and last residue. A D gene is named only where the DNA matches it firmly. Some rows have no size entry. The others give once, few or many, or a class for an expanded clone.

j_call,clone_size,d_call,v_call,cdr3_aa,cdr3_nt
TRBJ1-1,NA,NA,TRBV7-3,CASSIQDPPNAEAFF,TGTGCCAGCAGCATACAGGATCCCCCGAACGCTGAAGCTTTCTTT
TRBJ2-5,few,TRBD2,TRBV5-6,CASSLTGGPETQYF,TGTGCCAGCAGCTTAACGGGGGGGCCAGAGACCCAGTACTTC
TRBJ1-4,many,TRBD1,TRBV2,CASTTSGTGNEKLFF,TGTGCCAGCACTACTTCCGGGACAGGGAACGAAAAACTGTTTTTT
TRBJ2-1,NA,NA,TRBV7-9,CASSSWAQKDEQFF,TGTGCCAGCAGCTCCTGGGCCCAGAAGGATGAGCAGTTCTTC
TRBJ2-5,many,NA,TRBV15,CATSRIGGETQYF,TGTGCCACCAGCCGAATTGGGGGGGAGACCCAGTACTTC
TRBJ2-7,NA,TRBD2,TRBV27,CASSLSLAGGPLEQYF,TGTGCCAGCAGCTTGTCGCTAGCGGGAGGGCCCCTCGAGCAGTACTTC
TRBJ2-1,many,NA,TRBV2,CASSEIAEQFF,TGTGCCAGCAGTGAGATTGCTGAGCAGTTCTTC
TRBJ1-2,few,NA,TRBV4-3,CASSLKKGGFGYTF,TGCGCCAGCAGCTTGAAGAAAGGGGGTTTTGGCTACACCTTC
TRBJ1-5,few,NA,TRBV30,CACTTRDKMSYSNQPQHF,TGTGCCTGTACAACCCGGGACAAGATGTCATATAGCAATCAGCCCCAGCATTTT
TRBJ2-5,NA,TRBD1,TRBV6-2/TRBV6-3,CASSYSRRGGTGDPQETQYF,TGTGCCAGCAGTTACTCGAGGAGAGGGGGGACAGGGGATCCCCAAGAGACCCAGTACTTC
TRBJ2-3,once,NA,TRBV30,CAWSRGGPDTQYF,TGTGCCTGGAGTAGGGGGGGGCCGGATACGCAGTATTTT
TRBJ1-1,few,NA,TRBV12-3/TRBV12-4,CASRDVGTEAFF,TGTGCCAGCCGGGACGTTGGCACTGAAGCTTTCTTT
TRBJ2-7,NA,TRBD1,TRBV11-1,CASRLTDRYNEQYF,TGTGCCAGCAGATTAACGGACAGGTACAATGAGCAGTACTTC
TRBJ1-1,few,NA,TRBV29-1,CSAGTEKAFF,TGCAGCGCGGGGACGGAGAAAGCTTTCTTT
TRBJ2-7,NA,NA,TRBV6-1,CASMAGSYNEQYF,TGTGCCAGCATGGCAGGGTCCTACAATGAGCAGTACTTC
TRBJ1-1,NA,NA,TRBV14,CASSQAGRQANTEAFF,TGTGCCAGCAGCCAAGCAGGTCGACAGGCGAACACTGAAGCTTTCTTT
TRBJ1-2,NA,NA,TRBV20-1,CSARGPNYGYTF,TGCAGTGCTCGCGGACCGAACTATGGCTACACCTTC
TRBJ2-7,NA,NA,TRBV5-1,CASSQNSGEQYF,TGCGCCAGCAGCCAAAACTCGGGGGAGCAGTACTTC
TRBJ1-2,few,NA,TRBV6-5,CASSYVRSGYYTF,TGTGCCAGCAGTTACGTCAGGTCGGGGTACTACACCTTC
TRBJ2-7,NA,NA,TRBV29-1,CSVGRISVEQYF,TGCAGCGTTGGAAGGATTAGCGTCGAGCAGTACTTC
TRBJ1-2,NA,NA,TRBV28,CASSLGEFNYGYTF,TGTGCCAGCAGTTTGGGGGAGTTTAACTATGGCTACACCTTC
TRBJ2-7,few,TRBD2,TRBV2,CASTKPGGGWDEQYF,TGTGCCAGCACTAAACCCGGGGGGGGATGGGACGAGCAGTACTTC
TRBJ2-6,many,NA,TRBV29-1,CSASGANVLTF,TGCAGCGCTTCTGGGGCCAACGTCCTGACTTTC
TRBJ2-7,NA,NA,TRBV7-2,CASSLTASGLGEQYF,TGTGCCAGCAGCTTAACCGCCTCCGGGTTGGGGGAGCAGTACTTC
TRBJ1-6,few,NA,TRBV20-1,CSAGRESSYNSPLHF,TGCAGTGCTGGACGGGAGAGCTCCTATAATTCACCCCTCCACTTT
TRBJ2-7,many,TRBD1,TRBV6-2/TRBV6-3,CASSFNRGRPSYEQYF,TGTGCCAGCAGTTTCAACAGGGGGCGGCCGTCCTACGAGCAGTACTTC
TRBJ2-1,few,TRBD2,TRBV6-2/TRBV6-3,CASAGLAGSSYNEQFF,TGTGCCAGCGCGGGACTAGCGGGGTCCTCCTACAATGAGCAGTTCTTC
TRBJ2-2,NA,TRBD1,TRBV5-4,CASSLTGTITGELFF,TGTGCCAGCAGCCTGACAGGGACGATCACCGGGGAGCTGTTTTTT
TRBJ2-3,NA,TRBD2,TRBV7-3,CAGSNSGARTDTQYF,TGTGCCGGCAGCAATAGCGGGGCCCGCACAGATACGCAGTATTTT
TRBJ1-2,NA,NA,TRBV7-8,CANSLGQGTHGYTF,TGTGCCAACAGCTTAGGTCAGGGGACACATGGCTACACCTTC
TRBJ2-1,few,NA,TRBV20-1,CSAGQNYNEQFF,TGCAGTGCCGGACAGAACTACAATGAGCAGTTCTTC
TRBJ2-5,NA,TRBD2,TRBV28,CASSSPAGGLETQYF,TGTGCCAGCAGTTCACCAGCGGGGGGGCTGGAGACCCAGTACTTC
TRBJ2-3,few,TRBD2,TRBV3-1,CASSQGLAGRTDTQYF,TGTGCCAGCAGCCAAGGACTAGCGGGGCGCACAGATACGCAGTATTTT
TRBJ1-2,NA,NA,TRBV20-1,CSARTVKYGCTF,NA
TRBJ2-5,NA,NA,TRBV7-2,CASSFDRGEGEQYF,TGTGCCAGCAGCTTTGACCGAGGAGAAGGTGAGCAGTACTTC
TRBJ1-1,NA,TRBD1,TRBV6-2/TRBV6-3,CASSLYPPTGGTEAFF,TGTGCCAGCAGTTTGTACCCCCCCACAGGGGGCACTGAAGCTTTCTTT
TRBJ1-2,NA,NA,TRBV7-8,CASSFPPWTGEVANYGYTF,TGTGCCAGCAGCTTCCCGCCGTGGACGGGGGAGGTCGCTAACTATGGCTACACCTTC
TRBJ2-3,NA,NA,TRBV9,CASSVSGGITDTQYF,TGTGCCAGCAGCGTAAGTGGGGGAATAACAGATACGCAGTATTTT
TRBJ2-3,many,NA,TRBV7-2,CASSLALGRPDTQYF,TGTGCCAGCAGCTTAGCGCTTGGCCGCCCAGATACGCAGTATTTT
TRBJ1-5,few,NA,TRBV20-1,CSASFGEDNQPQHF,TGCAGTGCTAGTTTCGGGGAGGATAATCAGCCCCAGCATTTT
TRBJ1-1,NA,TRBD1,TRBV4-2,CAGSPRGRTEAFF,TGTGCCGGCAGCCCCAGGGGGCGGACTGAAGCTTTCTTT
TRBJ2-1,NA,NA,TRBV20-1,CSASGRQSSYNEQFF,TGCAGTGCTAGCGGAAGGCAGAGCTCCTACAATGAGCAGTTCTTC
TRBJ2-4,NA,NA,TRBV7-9,CASSLALGSKNIQYF,TGTGCCAGCAGCTTAGCTCTCGGTTCCAAAAACATTCAGTACTTC
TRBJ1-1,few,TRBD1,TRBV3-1,CASSSDRAANTEAFF,TGTGCCAGCAGTTCCGACAGGGCGGCGAACACTGAAGCTTTCTTT
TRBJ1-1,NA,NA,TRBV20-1,CSATKGLWAFF,TGCAGTGCCACCAAGGGTTTATGGGCTTTCTTT
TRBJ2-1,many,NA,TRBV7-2,CASSLGWGFNEQFF,TGTGCCAGCAGCCTAGGTTGGGGGTTCAATGAGCAGTTCTTC
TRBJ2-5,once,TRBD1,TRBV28,CASSLAGQGDQTQYF,TGTGCCAGCAGTCTTGCTGGACAGGGGGATCAGACCCAGTACTTC
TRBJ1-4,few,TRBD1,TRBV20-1,CSARDDRGNEKLFF,TGCAGTGCTAGGGACGACAGGGGGAATGAAAAACTGTTTTTT
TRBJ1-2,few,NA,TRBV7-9,CASSPTEANYGYTF,TGTGCCAGCAGCCCGACAGAAGCTAACTATGGCTACACCTTC